This entry describes one T cell receptor (beta chain). Its target is unknown. The data are from a study of regulatory T cells in long-lasting Graves disease. Across the whole study: Persistent Graves' disease denoted over 5 years of antithyroid drugs plus positive TSH receptor antibodies. Study results and caveats: Persistent disease samples used TRBV28, TRBJ1-2 and TRBJ2-5 preferentially. Persistent patients shared more public clonotypes (roughly 3,000) than newly diagnosed patients (approximately 960).

This sample's time point: persistent/refractory GD, antithyroid drugs over 5 years with positive TRAb. Generation of the TCR library employed RNA extracted from PBMCs. Germline assignment: CDR1 SGHDN and CDR2 FVKESK. Germline trimming cut 0 bases from V and 0 bases from J; bases unmatched to any gene: 10. The CDR3 has 20 amino acids. With iRepertoire HTBI primers and Arm-PCR of CDR3 regions, TCR beta libraries were built. TCRdb reanalysed the multiplex PCR reads using MiXCR and keeps one entry per CDR3 protein. This table has 400,000 to 500,000 distinct CDR3 sequences, less than 25% appearing once. Sequencing used peripheral blood mononuclear cells (PBMCs), obtained when the disease was refractory, from a patient treated with antithyroid drugs. The rearrangement uses TRBV14 and TRBJ2-6; 8 bases are shared with TRBD1. The source of this sequence is a female donor with Graves disease. In DNA, the CDR3 is TGTGCCAGCAGCCAAGACACCGGGACAGGAATCTTCTCTGGGGCCAACGTCCTGACTTTC. Its protein is CASSQDTGTGIFSGANVLTF.